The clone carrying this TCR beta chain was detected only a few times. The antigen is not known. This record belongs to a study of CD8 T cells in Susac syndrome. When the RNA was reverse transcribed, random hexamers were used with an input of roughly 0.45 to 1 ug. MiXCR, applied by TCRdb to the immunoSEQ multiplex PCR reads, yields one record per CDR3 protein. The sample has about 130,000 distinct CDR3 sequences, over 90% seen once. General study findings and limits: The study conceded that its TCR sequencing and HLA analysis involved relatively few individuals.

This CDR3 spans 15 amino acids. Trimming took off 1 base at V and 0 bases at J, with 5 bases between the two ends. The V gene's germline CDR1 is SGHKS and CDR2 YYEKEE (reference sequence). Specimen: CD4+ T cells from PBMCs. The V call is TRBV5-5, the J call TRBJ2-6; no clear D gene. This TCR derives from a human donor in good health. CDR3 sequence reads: CASSLSSSGANVLTF. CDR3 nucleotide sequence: TGTGCCAGCAGCTTGTCCAGCTCTGGGGCCAACGTCCTGACTTTC. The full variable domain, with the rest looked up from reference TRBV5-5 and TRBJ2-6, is DAGVTQSPTHLIKTRGQQVTLRCSPISGHKSVSWYQQVLGQGPQFIFQYYEKEERGRGNFPDRFSARQFPNYSSELNVNALLLGDSALYLCASSLSSSGANVLTFGAGSRLTVL.